Below are 9 T cell receptor beta chains sequenced from a single sample in a study of CD8 T cells in Susac syndrome. Random hexamers were used to reverse transcribe the RNA input (about 0.45 to 1 ug). TCRdb re-called the immunoSEQ multiplex PCR reads through MiXCR, storing one row per CDR3 protein. The repertoire holds about 250,000 distinct CDR3 sequences, over 85% seen once, with less than 0.075% in the top ten. The sample was CD4+ T cells from PBMCs. These receptors all stem from a human donor with multiple sclerosis.

The V and J genes are TRBV12-3 or TRBV12-4 and TRBJ1-5, with 7 bases matching TRBD1. V trimming: 5 bases; J trimming: 7 bases; junction bases outside the gene matches: 8. CDR3 length: 14 residues. In DNA, the CDR3 is TGTGCCAGCAGTCCAGGGACAGTCGGGCAGCCCCAGCATTTT. The encoded protein is CASSPGTVGQPQHF.

The J gene is TRBJ1-5, the V gene TRBV20-1; TRBD1 might be the D (6 bases). The CDR3 is 14 amino acids. Germline CDR1 and CDR2: DFQATT and SNEGSKA (reference sequence). The ends were cut back, 5 bases at V and 4 bases at J, with 15 bases in the middle. CDR3 amino acids: CSAPSDRTNQPQHF. CDR3 DNA sequence: TGCAGTGCTCCTTCAGACAGGACGAATCAGCCCCAGCATTTT.

The V call is TRBV24-1, the J call TRBJ1-4; 8 bases are shared with TRBD1. Germline V gene data show CDR1 as KGHDR and CDR2 as SFDVKD. CDR3 size: 16 residues. The V and J ends lost 4 bases and 4 bases, in that order; junction bases with no gene match: 7. The CDR3 nucleotides read TGTGCCACCAGTGAGGGACAGGCGCCGAATAATGAAAAACTGTTTTTT. Translation gives CATSEGQAPNNEKLFF.

The chain is built from TRBV24-1 and TRBJ2-6; 9 positions agree with TRBD1. V was pared by 4 bases and J by 2 bases, with 5 bases of the junction left unmatched. Germline lookup yields CDR1 KGHDR and CDR2 SFDVKD. The CDR3 is 17 residues long. The CDR3 region is CATSEGQGTPGANVLTF. In DNA, the CDR3 is TGTGCCACCAGTGAAGGACAGGGGACCCCTGGGGCCAACGTCCTGACTTTC.

The chain carries TRBV19 and TRBJ2-3; a weak D match, TRBD2 (6 bases). V shed 10 bases and J shed 3 bases, with 20 bases lying between them. The CDR3 has 15 residues. CDR1 LNHDA and CDR2 SQIVND come from the germline V gene (reference sequence). CDR3 in amino acids: CATGTGGRATDTQYF. In nucleotides, the CDR3 is TGTGCCACCGGAACAGGAGGGCGGGCAACAGATACGCAGTATTTT.

This chain uses TRBV19 with TRBJ2-3, with D hard to call. The CDR3 runs 13 residues. Per germline, CDR1 LNHDA and CDR2 SQIVND (reference sequence). V lost 6 bases and J 3 bases, leaving 10 bases between the germline ends. The CDR3 loop reads CASRPPRTDTQYF. The CDR3 region has the DNA TGTGCCAGTAGGCCCCCGCGGACAGATACGCAGTATTTT. Complete variable domain (other parts from reference TRBV19 and TRBJ2-3): DGGITQSPKYLFRKEGQNVTLSCEQNLNHDAMYWYRQDPGQGLRLIYYSQIVNDFQKGDIAEGYSVSREKKESFPLTVTSAQKNPTAFYLCASRPPRTDTQYFGPGTRLTVL.

The CDR3 reads CSVEWRGNTEAFF. CDR3 nucleotides: TGCAGCGTTGAATGGCGGGGGAACACTGAAGCTTTCTTT. The chain recombines TRBV29-1 with TRBJ1-1; no clear D gene. V was pared by 2 bases and J by 1 base, with 8 bases between. Per germline, CDR1 SQVTM and CDR2 ANQGSEA. The CDR3 runs to 13 residues.

This rearrangement joins TRBV20-1 to TRBJ2-7; D is unresolved. Trimming took off 3 bases at V and 6 bases at J, with 21 bases between the two ends. CDR3 length equals 15 residues. The germline CDR1 and CDR2 sequences are DFQATT and SNEGSKA (reference sequence). The CDR3 nucleotides read TGCAGTGCTAGTAGGTCGGCAGGCCGTCCTACCGAGCAGTACTTC. Amino acids: CSASRSAGRPTEQYF.

The chain links TRBV27 to TRBJ1-2, with D unclear. The length of the CDR3 is 13 residues. Trimming removed 3 bases from V and 8 bases from J, with 13 bases in between. Looked up from germline, CDR1 is MNHEY and CDR2 is SMNVEV (reference sequence). CDR3 region: CASSFRAEGGYTF. CDR3 sequence (DNA): TGTGCCAGCAGTTTCCGGGCCGAGGGCGGCTACACCTTC.